A selection of T cell receptor beta chains follows, all from one sample in a study of post-analysis software for immune sequencing data. TCRdb fed the PCR reads into MiXCR, producing one record per CDR3 protein. This table has about 190,000 distinct CDR3 sequences, 25% to 30% appearing once. The sequenced sample was blood. These receptors all stem from a girl aged 2-17 years with multiple sclerosis. The CDR3 runs from the conserved cysteine through the conserved F or W. The D gene is left open where the match is weak. For some rows the clone size is stated as once, few or many, or as a class when expanded; others skip it.

>TRBV27|-|TRBJ1-1|-
TGTGCCAGACCGACTAAACACACGAGAACTGAAGCTTTCTTT
CARPTKHTRTEAFF
>TRBV28|-|TRBJ2-7|many
TGTGCCAGCAGTTTATATGCGGGACGCTCGGGGGAGCAGTACTTC
CASSLYAGRSGEQYF
>TRBV29-1|-|TRBJ1-4|-
TGCAGCGTCCGGGGTCAGCATGAAAAACTGTTTTTT
CSVRGQHEKLFF
>TRBV20-1|-|TRBJ1-1|-
TGCAGTGCTAGGGAGGATACGGGGTACAACACTGAAGCTTTCTTT
CSAREDTGYNTEAFF
>TRBV11-2|-|TRBJ2-6|-
TGTGCCAGCAGCCCAAACCCAGGGCCCGGGGCCAACGTCCTGACTTTC
CASSPNPGPGANVLTF
>TRBV6-2/TRBV6-3|-|TRBJ2-1|many
TGTGCCAGCAGTGGGGACAATGAGCAGTTCTTC
CASSGDNEQFF
>TRBV5-1|-|TRBJ2-7|few
TGCGCCAGCAGCTTGGCGGCAGGGACCTCCTACGAGCAGTACTTC
CASSLAAGTSYEQYF
>TRBV6-4|TRBD1|TRBJ2-3|-
TGTGCCAGCAGTGAAGGGACAGGACACACAGATACGCAGTATTTT
CASSEGTGHTDTQYF
>TRBV11-2|TRBD2|TRBJ2-2|-
TGTGCCAGCAGCTTAGCGGTCGGGGGGACCGGGGAGCTGTTTTTT
CASSLAVGGTGELFF
>TRBV7-2|-|TRBJ2-7|few
TGTGCCAGCAGCCGGGTGGGGGGGACAATTCCCTACGAGCAGTACTTC
CASSRVGGTIPYEQYF
>TRBV6-1|-|TRBJ2-1|few
TGTGCCAGCAGTGTATTCGGACTCTACAATGAGCAGTTCTTC
CASSVFGLYNEQFF
>TRBV25-1|-|TRBJ2-3|-
TGTGCCAGCAGCCTCCCCTATGCCGGGGGCACAGATACGCAGTATTTT
CASSLPYAGGTDTQYF
>TRBV12-3/TRBV12-4|TRBD2|TRBJ2-1|many
TGTGCCAGCAGGGAAGCGGGAATCCTATACAATGAGCAGTTCTTC
CASREAGILYNEQFF
>TRBV12-3/TRBV12-4|-|TRBJ2-7|many
TGTGCCAGCAGCTCCGGACATCGCTACGAGCAGTACTTC
CASSSGHRYEQYF
>TRBV12-3/TRBV12-4|-|TRBJ1-3|-
TGTGCCAGCAGTCTGGACGGCCTTGGAAACACCATATATTTT
CASSLDGLGNTIYF
>TRBV6-2/TRBV6-3|TRBD2|TRBJ2-5|-
TGTGCCAGCAGTTACTTCTTAGCGGGACCAGAGACCCAGTACTTC
CASSYFLAGPETQYF
>TRBV11-2|TRBD1|TRBJ1-2|many
TGTGCCAGCAGCCCCCGGGACAGGTACACCTTC
CASSPRDRYTF
>TRBV4-1|-|TRBJ1-5|-
TGCGCCAGCAGCCAGGGTTTTCAGGGAATAAGTCAGCCCCAGCATTTT
CASSQGFQGISQPQHF
>TRBV5-4|-|TRBJ1-2|many
TGTGCCAGCAGCTTGCCAAACCGACAGGCTAACTATGGCTACACCTTC
CASSLPNRQANYGYTF
>TRBV21-1|-|TRBJ1-2|few
TGTGCCAGCTTACGGGCGAATCCTAACTATGGCTACACCTTC
CASLRANPNYGYTF
>TRBV28|-|TRBJ2-3|few
TGTGCCAGCAGTTTGGGGGAACCTCAGTATTTT
CASSLGEPQYF
>TRBV5-1|TRBD1|TRBJ1-2|-
TGCGCCAGCAGCTTAGGGACAGCTAACTTGAGGGGCGGCTACACCTTC
CASSLGTANLRGGYTF
>TRBV7-8|-|TRBJ1-2|many
TGTGCCAGCAGCCCCGGCTTACGGGGGGAGGGGGACACCTTC
CASSPGLRGEGDTF
>TRBV6-6|TRBD1|TRBJ1-5|-
TGTGCCAGCAGGATTCCAGGGGGAGCCCAGGGCCAGCATTTT
CASRIPGGAQGQHF
>TRBV6-2/TRBV6-3|TRBD1|TRBJ1-2|few
TGTGCCAGCAGTAACCCTCGACAGGGGGCGAGAGACTATGGCTACACCTTC
CASSNPRQGARDYGYTF
>TRBV2|-|TRBJ1-2|-
TGTGCCAGCAGGAAGGGTGCGGACTATGGCTACACCTTC
CASRKGADYGYTF
>TRBV5-1|TRBD1|TRBJ2-2|few
TGCGCCAGCTCCGGACAGGGGCACGGGGAGCTGTTTTTT
CASSGQGHGELFF
>TRBV4-1|-|TRBJ1-5|-
TGCGCCAGCAGCCAAGATCGGTGGGAGGGCCCGACTCAGCCCCAGCATTTT
CASSQDRWEGPTQPQHF
>TRBV7-6|TRBD1|TRBJ1-2|-
TGTGCCAGCAGCTCCGAAGGACAGGGAGCTAACTATGGCTACACCTTC
CASSSEGQGANYGYTF
>TRBV5-1|-|TRBJ2-6|many
TGCGCCAGCGCCCCGACAGGCTCTGGGGCCAACGTCCTGACTTTC
CASAPTGSGANVLTF
>TRBV2|TRBD2|TRBJ2-1|-
TGTGCCAGCAGTGAGGCGGTAGCGGGAGCCTACGAGCAGTTCTTC
CASSEAVAGAYEQFF
>TRBV29-1|-|TRBJ2-1|-
TGCAGCCCACCTAAGGCTATGAGGAATGAGCAGTTCTTC
CSPPKAMRNEQFF
>TRBV20-1|TRBD2|TRBJ2-1|-
TGCAGTGCTAGACAAGGTAGCGGGAACGCTTACAATGAGCAGTTCTTC
CSARQGSGNAYNEQFF
>TRBV27|-|TRBJ2-7|-
TGTGCCAGCAGGATTGACAGGTCCTACGAGCAGTACTTC
CASRIDRSYEQYF
>TRBV5-1|TRBD1|TRBJ2-1|-
TGCGCCAGCAGTGAGGGGGGACAGGAAAATGAGCAGTTCTTC
CASSEGGQENEQFF
>TRBV5-4|TRBD1|TRBJ2-6|few
TGTGCCAGCAGCGTACTGGGACAGGCGGGCTCTGGGGCCAACGTCCCGACTTTC
CASSVLGQAGSGANVPTF
>TRBV7-9|-|TRBJ2-7|-
TGTGCCAGCAGCTTTGGGCCTGGGGGCTACAACTACGAGCAGTACTTC
CASSFGPGGYNYEQYF
>TRBV28|TRBD2|TRBJ2-7|many
TGTGCCAGCAGCCGACTGTCTTGGGGAGGGGTCCCCTACGAGCAGTACTTC
CASSRLSWGGVPYEQYF
>TRBV9|-|TRBJ2-1|many
TGTGCCAGCAGCGGTAAAGCGCCCGGAGGAGAGCAGTTCTTC
CASSGKAPGGEQFF
>TRBV4-3|-|TRBJ2-4|-
TGCGCCAGCAGCCAATTCTCGGGGGCAGAAGAGCAGTACTTC
CASSQFSGAEEQYF
>TRBV15|-|TRBJ1-1|-
TGTGCCACCCGAGATCAGCGAGCTATGAACACTGAAGCTTTCTTT
CATRDQRAMNTEAFF
>TRBV5-1|TRBD2|TRBJ2-3|many
TGCGCCAGCAGCATCGGGAGGGCCGGCACAGATACGCAGTATTTT
CASSIGRAGTDTQYF
>TRBV7-3|TRBD1|TRBJ1-1|many
TGTGCCAGCAGCTTATTCGGACAGGGAAACACTGAAGCTTTCTTT
CASSLFGQGNTEAFF
>TRBV5-5|TRBD2|TRBJ2-1|once
TGTGCCAGCAGCGAACTCCTCGGGAGGGTGCGGTACAATGAGCAGTTCTTC
CASSELLGRVRYNEQFF
>TRBV28|-|TRBJ2-3|many
TGTGCCAGCAGTCCTGGGGGGACCGGCACAGATACGCAGTATTTT
CASSPGGTGTDTQYF